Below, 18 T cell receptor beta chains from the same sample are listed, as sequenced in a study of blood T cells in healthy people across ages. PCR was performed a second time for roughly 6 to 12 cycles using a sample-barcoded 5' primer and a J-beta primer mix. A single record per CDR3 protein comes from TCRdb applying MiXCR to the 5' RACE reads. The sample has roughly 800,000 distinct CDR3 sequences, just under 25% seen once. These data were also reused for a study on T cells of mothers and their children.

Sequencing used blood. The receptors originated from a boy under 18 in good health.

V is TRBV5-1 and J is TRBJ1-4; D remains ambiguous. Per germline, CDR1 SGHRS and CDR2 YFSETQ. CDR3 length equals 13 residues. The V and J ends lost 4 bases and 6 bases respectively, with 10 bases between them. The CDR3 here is CASSTDIYEKLFF. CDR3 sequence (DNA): TGCGCCAGCAGCACCGACATTTATGAAAAACTGTTTTTT.

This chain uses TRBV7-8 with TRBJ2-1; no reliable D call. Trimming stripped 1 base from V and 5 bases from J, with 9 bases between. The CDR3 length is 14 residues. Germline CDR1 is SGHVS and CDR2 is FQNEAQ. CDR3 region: CASSLDVGHNEQFF. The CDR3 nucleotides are TGTGCCAGCAGCTTAGATGTCGGTCACAATGAGCAGTTCTTC.

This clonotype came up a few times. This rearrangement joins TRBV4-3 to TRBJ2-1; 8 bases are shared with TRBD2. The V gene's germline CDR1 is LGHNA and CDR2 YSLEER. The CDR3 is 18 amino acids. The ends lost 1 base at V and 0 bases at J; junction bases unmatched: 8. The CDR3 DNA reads TGCGCCAGCAGCCAAGGCTCAGAGCGGGGGAGCTCCTACAATGAGCAGTTCTTC. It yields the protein CASSQGSERGSSYNEQFF.

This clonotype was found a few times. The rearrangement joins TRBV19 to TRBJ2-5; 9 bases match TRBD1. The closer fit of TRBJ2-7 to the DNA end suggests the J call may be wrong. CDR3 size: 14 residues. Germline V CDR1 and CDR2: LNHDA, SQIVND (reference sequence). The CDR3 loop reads CASSIGTGSHEQYF. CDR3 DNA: TGTGCCAGTAGTATTGGGACAGGGAGCCACGAGCAGTACTTC.

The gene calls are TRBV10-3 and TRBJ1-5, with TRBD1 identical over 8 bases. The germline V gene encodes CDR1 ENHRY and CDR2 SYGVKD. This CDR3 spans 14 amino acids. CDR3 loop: CVTWTGRNNQPQHF. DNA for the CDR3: TGTGTCACCTGGACAGGGCGGAACAATCAGCCCCAGCATTTT.

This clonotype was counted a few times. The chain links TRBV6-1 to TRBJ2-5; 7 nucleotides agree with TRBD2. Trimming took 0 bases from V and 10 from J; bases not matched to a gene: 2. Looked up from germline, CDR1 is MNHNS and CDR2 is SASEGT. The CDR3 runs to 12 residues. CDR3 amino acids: CASSEAREVQYF. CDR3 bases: TGTGCCAGCAGTGAAGCTCGGGAGGTCCAGTACTTC.

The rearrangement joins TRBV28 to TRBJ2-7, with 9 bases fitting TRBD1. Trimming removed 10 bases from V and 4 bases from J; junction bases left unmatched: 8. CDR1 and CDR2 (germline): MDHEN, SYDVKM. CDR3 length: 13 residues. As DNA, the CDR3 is TGTGCCACCCGGGACAGGGAAAGTTACGAGCAGTACTTC. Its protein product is CATRDRESYEQYF.

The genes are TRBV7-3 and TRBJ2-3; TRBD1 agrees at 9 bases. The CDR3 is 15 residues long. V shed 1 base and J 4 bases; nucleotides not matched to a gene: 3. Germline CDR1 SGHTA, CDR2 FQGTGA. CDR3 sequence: CASSLKGTGPDTQYF. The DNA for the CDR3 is TGTGCCAGCAGCTTAAAGGGGACAGGGCCAGATACGCAGTATTTT.

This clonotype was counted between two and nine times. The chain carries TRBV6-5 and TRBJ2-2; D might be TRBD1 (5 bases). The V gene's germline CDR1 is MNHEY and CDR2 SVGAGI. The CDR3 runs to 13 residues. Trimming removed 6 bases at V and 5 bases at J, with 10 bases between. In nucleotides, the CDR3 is TGTGCCAGCAGGGCCCAGGGTACCGGGGAGCTGTTTTTT. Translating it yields CASRAQGTGELFF.

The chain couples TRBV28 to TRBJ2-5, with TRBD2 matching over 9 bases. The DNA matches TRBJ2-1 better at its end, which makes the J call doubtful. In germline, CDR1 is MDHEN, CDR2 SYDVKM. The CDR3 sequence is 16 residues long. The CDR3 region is CASSQGLASLSNEQFF. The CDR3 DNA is TGTGCCAGCAGCCAAGGACTAGCGTCCTTATCGAATGAGCAGTTCTTC.

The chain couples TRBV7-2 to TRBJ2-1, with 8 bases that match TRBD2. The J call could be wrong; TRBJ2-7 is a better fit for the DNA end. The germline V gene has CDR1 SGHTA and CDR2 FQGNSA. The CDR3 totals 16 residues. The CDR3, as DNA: TGTGCCAGCAGCTCCAGAGCACTAGCGGCCGGGCGGGGGCAGTACTTC. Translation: CASSSRALAAGRGQYF.

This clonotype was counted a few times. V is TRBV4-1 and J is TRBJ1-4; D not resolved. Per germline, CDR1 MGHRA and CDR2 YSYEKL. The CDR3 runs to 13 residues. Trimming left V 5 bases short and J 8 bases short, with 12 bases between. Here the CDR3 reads CASSVGIGEKLFF. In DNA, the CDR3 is TGCGCCAGCAGCGTAGGTATTGGGGAAAAACTGTTTTTT.

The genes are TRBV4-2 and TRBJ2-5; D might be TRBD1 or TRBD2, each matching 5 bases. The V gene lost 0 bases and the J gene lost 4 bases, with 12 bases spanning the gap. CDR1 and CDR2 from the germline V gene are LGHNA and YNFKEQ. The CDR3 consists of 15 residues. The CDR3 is CASSQDVGEGETQYF. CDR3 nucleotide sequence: TGTGCCAGCAGCCAAGATGTGGGGGAAGGAGAGACCCAGTACTTC.

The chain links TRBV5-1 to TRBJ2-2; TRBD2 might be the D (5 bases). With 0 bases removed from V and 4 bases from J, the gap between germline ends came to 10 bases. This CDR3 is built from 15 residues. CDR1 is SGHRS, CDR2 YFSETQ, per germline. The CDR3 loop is CASSLERERTGELFF. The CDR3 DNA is TGCGCCAGCAGCTTGGAACGGGAACGCACCGGGGAGCTGTTTTTT.

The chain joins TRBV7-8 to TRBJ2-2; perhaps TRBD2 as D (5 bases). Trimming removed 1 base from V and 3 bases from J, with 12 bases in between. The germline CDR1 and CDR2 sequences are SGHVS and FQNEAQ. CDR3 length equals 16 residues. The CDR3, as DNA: TGTGCCAGCAGCTTAGTGGCGGGTTTCGACACCGGGGAGCTGTTTTTT. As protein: CASSLVAGFDTGELFF. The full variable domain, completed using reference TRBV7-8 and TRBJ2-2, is GAGVSQSPRYKVAKRGQDVALRCDPISGHVSLFWYQQALGQGPEFLTYFQNEAQLDKSGLPSDRFFAERPEGSVSTLKIQRTQQEDSAVYLCASSLVAGFDTGELFFGEGSRLTVL.

The CDR3 DNA reads as TGTGCCAGCAGCTTAGGGCAGACTCGTAACTATGGCTACACCTTC. Translating it yields CASSLGQTRNYGYTF. This chain connects TRBV7-9 to TRBJ1-2; D gene uncertain. Trimming removed 1 base at V and 1 base at J, with 10 bases between. This CDR3 contains 15 residues. Germline CDR1 and CDR2: SEHNR and FQNEAQ (reference sequence).

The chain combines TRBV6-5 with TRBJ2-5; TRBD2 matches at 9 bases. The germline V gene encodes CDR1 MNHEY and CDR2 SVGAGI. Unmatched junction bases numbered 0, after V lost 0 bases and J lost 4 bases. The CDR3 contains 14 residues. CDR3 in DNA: TGTGCCAGCAGTTACTCGACTAGCGGAGAGACCCAGTACTTC. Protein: CASSYSTSGETQYF.

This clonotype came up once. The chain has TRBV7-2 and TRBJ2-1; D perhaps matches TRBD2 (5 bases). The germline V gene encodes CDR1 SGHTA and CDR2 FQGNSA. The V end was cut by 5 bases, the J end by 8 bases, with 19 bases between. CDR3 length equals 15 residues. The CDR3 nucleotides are TGTGCCAGCAGCCCCCGGGGTCGGACTTTCGATGAGCAGTTCTTC. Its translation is CASSPRGRTFDEQFF.